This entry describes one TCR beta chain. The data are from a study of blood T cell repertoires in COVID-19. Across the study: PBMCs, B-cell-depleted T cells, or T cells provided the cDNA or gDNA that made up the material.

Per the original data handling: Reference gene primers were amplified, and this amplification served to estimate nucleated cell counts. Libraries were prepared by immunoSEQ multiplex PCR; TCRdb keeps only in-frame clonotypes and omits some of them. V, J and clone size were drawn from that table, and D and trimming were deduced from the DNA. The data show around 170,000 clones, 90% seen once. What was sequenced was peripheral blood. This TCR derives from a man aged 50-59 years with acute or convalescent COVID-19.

CDR3 in amino acids: CAISASPGQGYNEQYF. CDR3 sequence (DNA): TGTGCCATCAGTGCGAGCCCGGGACAGGGCTACAACGAGCAGTACTTC. The chain has TRBV10-3 and TRBJ2-7, with TRBD1 matching over 9 bases. J gave up 5 bases and V 4 bases, and 12 bases lay outside the gene matches. Germline loops: CDR1 ENHRY, CDR2 SYGVKD. The CDR3 is 16 amino acids.